This T cell receptor beta chain comes out of a study of identical twins. There were only healthy Caucasians among the donors. This CDR3 is 17 amino acids long. The germline CDR1 and CDR2 sequences are SEHNR and FQNEAQ (reference sequence). V shed 6 bases, J shed 0 bases, and the junction held 13 bases outside the gene matches. cDNA carried unique molecular identifiers, and a universal primer site was added by template switching. TCRdb analysed the 5' RACE reads with MiXCR anew, one entry per CDR3 protein. In the table there are approximately 590,000 distinct CDR3 sequences, over 8.5% of which are singletons. Study outcomes and limitations: Cord blood beta clonotypes present at high abundance carried fewer insertions; no such pattern appeared in memory repertoires. Out-of-frame TCR alpha sharing observed in monozygotic twins exceeded model estimates.

Concerning this clonotype: Its antigen remains unknown.

These data are also associated with another study on yellow fever vaccine responses in identical twins.

The sequence came from a woman between 18 and 30 years old in good health. The chain employs TRBV7-9 and TRBJ2-5, with TRBD1 matching over 7 bases. What was sequenced was PBMCs. The CDR3 bases are TGTGCCAGCAGTCGAACCACCGGGACAGCTTACCAAGAGACCCAGTACTTC. Protein product: CASSRTTGTAYQETQYF.